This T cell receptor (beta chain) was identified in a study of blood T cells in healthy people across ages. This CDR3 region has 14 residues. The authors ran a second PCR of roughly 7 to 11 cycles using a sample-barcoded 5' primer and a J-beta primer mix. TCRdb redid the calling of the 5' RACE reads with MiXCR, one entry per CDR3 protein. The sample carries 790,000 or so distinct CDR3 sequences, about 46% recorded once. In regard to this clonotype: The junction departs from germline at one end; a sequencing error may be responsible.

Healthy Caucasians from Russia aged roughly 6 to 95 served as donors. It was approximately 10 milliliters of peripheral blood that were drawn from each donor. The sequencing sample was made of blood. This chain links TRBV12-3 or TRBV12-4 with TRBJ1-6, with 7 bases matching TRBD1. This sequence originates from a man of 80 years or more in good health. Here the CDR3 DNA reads TGTGCCAGCAGTTTGACAGGGCTTAATTCATCCCTCCACTTT. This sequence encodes CASSLTGLNSSLHF.